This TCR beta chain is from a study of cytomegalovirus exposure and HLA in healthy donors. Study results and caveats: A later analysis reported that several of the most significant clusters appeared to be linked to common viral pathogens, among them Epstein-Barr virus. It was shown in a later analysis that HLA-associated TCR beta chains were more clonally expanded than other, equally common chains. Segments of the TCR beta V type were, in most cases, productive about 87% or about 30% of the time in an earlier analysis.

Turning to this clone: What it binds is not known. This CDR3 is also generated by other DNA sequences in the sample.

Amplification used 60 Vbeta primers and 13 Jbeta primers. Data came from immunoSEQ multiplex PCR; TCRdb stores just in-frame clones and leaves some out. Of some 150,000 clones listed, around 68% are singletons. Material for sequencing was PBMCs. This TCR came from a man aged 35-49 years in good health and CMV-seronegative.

CDR3 sequence reads: CASSDSRGGADTQYF. CDR3 nucleotides: TGTGCCAGCAGTGACTCGAGGGGGGGGGCAGATACGCAGTATTTT. The chain uses TRBV6-4 and TRBJ2-3, with a possible D match to TRBD2 (7 bases). Per the germline V gene, CDR1 is MRHNA and CDR2 is SNTAGT. Trimming left V 0 bases short and J 4 bases short, with 11 bases between. The CDR3 is 15 amino acids.